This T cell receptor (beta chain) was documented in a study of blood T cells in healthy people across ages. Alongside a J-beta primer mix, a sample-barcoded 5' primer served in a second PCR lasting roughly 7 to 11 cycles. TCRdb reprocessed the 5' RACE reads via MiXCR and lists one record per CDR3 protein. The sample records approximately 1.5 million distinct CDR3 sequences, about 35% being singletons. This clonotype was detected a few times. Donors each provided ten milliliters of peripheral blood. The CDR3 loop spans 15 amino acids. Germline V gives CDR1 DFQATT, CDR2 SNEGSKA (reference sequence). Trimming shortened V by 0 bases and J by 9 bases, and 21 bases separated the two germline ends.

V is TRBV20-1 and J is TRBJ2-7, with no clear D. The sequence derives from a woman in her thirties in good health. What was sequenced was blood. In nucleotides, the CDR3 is TGCAGTGCTAGAGATACGAGGCTGGGTTCGGCTTGGCAGTACTTC. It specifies CSARDTRLGSAWQYF.